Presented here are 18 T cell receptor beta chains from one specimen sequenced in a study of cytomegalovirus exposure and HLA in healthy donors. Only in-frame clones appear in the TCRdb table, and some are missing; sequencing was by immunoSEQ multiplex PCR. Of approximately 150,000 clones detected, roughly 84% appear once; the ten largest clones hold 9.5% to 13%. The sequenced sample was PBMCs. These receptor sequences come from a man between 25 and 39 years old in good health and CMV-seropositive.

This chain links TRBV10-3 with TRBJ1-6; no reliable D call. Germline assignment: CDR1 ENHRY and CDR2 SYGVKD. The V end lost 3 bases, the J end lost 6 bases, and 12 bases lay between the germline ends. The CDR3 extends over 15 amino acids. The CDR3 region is CAISEGEAGNSPLHF. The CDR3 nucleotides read TGTGCCATCAGTGAAGGAGAGGCTGGTAATTCACCCCTCCACTTT.

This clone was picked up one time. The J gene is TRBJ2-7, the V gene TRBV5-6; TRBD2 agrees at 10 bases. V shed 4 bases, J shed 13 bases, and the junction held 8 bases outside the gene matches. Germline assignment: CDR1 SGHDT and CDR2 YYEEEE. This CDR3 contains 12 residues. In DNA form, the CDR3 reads TGTGCCAGCAGCGGGCCGTCTAGCGGGAGTTACTTC. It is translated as CASSGPSSGSYF.

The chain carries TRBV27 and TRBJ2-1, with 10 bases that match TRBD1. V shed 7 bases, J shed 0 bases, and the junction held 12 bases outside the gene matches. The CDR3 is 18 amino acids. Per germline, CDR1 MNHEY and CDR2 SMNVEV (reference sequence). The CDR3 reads CASMTGQGFSSSYNEQFF. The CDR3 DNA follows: TGTGCCAGCATGACGGGACAGGGGTTTTCGAGCTCCTACAATGAGCAGTTCTTC.

The CDR3 bases are TGTGCCAGCGACTCCACGCAGGGGATCGACGTACCCGGGGAGCTGTTTTTT. It specifies CASDSTQGIDVPGELFF. The chain carries TRBV5-6 and TRBJ2-2, with D perhaps TRBD1 (6 bases). The CDR3 totals 17 residues. The V end lost 7 bases, the J end lost 6 bases, and 25 bases lay between the germline ends. Germline loops: CDR1 SGHDT, CDR2 YYEEEE. Full variable domain (remainder filled in from reference TRBV5-6 and TRBJ2-2): DAGVTQSPTHLIKTRGQQVTLRCSPKSGHDTVSWYQQALGQGPQFIFQYYEEEERQRGNFPDRFSGHQFPNYSSELNVNALLLGDSALYLCASDSTQGIDVPGELFFGEGSRLTVL.

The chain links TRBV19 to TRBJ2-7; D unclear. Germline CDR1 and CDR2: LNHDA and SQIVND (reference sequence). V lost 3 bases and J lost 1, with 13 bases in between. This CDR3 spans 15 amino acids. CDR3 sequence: CASSMSDSPSYEQYF. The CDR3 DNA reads TGTGCCAGTAGTATGAGCGACTCCCCTTCCTACGAGCAGTACTTC.

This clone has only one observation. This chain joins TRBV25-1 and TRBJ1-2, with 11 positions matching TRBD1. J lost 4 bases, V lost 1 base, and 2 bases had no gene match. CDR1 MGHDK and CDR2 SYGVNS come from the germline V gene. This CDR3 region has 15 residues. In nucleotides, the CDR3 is TGTGCCAGCAGTGAATTCGGGACAGGGGGCTATGGCTACACCTTC. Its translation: CASSEFGTGGYGYTF.

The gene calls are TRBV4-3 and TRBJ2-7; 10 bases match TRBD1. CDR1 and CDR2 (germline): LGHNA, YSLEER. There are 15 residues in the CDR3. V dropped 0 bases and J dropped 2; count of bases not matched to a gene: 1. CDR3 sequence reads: CASSQDGTGAYEQYF. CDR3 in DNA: TGCGCCAGCAGCCAAGATGGGACAGGGGCCTACGAGCAGTACTTC.

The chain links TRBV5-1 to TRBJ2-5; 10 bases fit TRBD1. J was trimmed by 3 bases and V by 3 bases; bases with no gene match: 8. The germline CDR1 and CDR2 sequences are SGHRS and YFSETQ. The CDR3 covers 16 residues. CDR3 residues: CASSYRQGAAEETQYF. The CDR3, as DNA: TGCGCCAGCAGCTATCGACAGGGGGCTGCTGAAGAGACCCAGTACTTC.

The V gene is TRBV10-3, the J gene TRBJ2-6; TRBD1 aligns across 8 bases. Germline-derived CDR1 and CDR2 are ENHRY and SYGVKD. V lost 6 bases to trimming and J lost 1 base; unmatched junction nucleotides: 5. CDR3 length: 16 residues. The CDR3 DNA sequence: TGTGCCATCAGCGGACAGGGAACTTCTGGGGCCAACGTCCTGACTTTC. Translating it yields CAISGQGTSGANVLTF.

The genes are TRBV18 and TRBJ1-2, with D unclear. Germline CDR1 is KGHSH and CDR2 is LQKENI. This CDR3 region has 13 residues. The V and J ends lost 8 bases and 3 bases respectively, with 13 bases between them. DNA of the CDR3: TGTGCCAGCACGTTGGGAGCAGACTATGGCTACACCTTC. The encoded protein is CASTLGADYGYTF.

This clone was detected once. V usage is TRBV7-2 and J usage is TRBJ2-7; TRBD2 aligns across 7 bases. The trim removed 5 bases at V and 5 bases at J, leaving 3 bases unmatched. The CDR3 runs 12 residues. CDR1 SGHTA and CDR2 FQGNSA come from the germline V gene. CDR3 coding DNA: TGTGCCAGCAGCAGACTAGCAGACGAGCAGTACTTC. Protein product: CASSRLADEQYF.

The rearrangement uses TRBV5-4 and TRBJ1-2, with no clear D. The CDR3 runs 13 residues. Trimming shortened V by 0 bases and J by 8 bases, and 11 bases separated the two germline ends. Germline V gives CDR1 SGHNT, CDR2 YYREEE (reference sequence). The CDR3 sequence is CASSLGLFGGYTF. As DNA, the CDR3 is TGTGCCAGCAGCTTGGGACTCTTTGGGGGCTACACCTTC.

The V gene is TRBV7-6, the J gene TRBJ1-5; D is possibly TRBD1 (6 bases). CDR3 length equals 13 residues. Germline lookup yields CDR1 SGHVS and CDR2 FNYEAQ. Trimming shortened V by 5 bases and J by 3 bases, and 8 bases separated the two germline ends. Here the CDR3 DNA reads TGTGCCAGCAGCCAGGGGACCAATCAGCCCCAGCATTTT. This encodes CASSQGTNQPQHF.

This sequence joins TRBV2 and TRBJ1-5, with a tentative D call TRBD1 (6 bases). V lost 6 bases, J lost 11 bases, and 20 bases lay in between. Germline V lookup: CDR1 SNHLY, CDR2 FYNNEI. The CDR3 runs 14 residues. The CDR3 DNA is TGTGCCAGCAGCCCGGGGGGCCGCCTGTCGGCCCAGCATTTT. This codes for CASSPGGRLSAQHF. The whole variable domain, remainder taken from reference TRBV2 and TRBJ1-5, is EPEVTQTPSHQVTQMGQEVILRCVPISNHLYFYWYRQILGQKVEFLVSFYNNEISEKSEIFDDQFSVERPDGSNFTLKIRSTKLEDSAMYFCASSPGGRLSAQHFGDGTRLSIL.

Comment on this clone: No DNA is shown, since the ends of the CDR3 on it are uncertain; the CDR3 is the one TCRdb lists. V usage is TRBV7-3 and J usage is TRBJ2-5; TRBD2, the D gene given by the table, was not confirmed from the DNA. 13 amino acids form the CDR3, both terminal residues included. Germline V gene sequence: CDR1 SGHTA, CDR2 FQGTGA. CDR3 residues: CASSFGEGETQYF.

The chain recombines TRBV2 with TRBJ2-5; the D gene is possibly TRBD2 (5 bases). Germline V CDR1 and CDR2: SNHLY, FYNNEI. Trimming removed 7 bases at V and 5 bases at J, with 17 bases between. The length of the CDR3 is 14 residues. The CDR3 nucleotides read TGTGCCAGCAAAAGAGGGTGGGATGGTGAGACCCAGTACTTC. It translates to CASKRGWDGETQYF.

CDR3 in amino acids: CASSLGQKNTEAFF. The CDR3 coding sequence is TGTGCCAGCTCATTGGGACAGAAGAACACTGAAGCTTTCTTT. The genes are TRBV18 and TRBJ1-1; 7 bases align to TRBD1. Looked up from germline, CDR1 is KGHSH and CDR2 is LQKENI. V lost 5 bases to trimming and J lost 1 base; unmatched junction nucleotides: 4. This CDR3 is built from 14 residues. The whole variable domain, remainder taken from reference TRBV18 and TRBJ1-1, is NAGVMQNPRHLVRRRGQEARLRCSPMKGHSHVYWYRQLPEEGLKFMVYLQKENIIDESGMPKERFSAEFPKEGPSILRIQQVVRGDSAAYFCASSLGQKNTEAFFGQGTRLTVV.

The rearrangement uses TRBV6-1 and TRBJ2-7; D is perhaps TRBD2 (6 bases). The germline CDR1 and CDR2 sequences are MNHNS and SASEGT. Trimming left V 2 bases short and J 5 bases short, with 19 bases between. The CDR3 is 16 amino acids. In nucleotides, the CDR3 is TGTGCCAGCAGTGAAACTCCGACTAGGGGTTTCGACGAGCAGTACTTC. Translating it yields CASSETPTRGFDEQYF.